These 14 T cell receptor beta chains came from one sample sequenced in a study of blood T cell repertoires in COVID-19. The table came from immunoSEQ multiplex PCR; TCRdb's copy has only in-frame clones and leaves some out. The table records about 150,000 clones, 86% of them present only once. Material: PBMCs or T cells enriched from blood (not recorded which). Source of these receptors: a man between 45 and 60 years old who had recovered from COVID-19.

A note on this clone: In the same sample, other DNA sequences code for this CDR3. The V and J genes are TRBV11-3 and TRBJ2-3; no clear D gene. The germline gives CDR1 SGHNT, CDR2 YENEEA. CDR3 length: 14 amino acids. With 0 bases removed from V and 1 base from J, the gap between germline ends came to 5 bases. CDR3 region: CASSLESGTDTQYF. The CDR3 DNA reads as TGTGCCAGCAGCTTAGAATCGGGCACAGATACGCAGTATTTT. The complete variable domain, with remaining parts taken from reference TRBV11-3 and TRBJ2-3, reads EAGVVQSPRYKIIEKKQPVAFWCNPISGHNTLYWYLQNLGQGPELLIRYENEEAVDDSQLPKDRFSAERLKGVDSTLKIQPAELGDSAVYLCASSLESGTDTQYFGPGTRLTVL.

The gene calls are TRBV29-1 and TRBJ1-2; 11 positions match TRBD1. CDR1 is SQVTM and CDR2 is ANQGSEA in the germline V gene. CDR3 length: 14 residues. V dropped 6 bases and J dropped 4; count of bases not matched to a gene: 7. Written as DNA, the CDR3 is TGCAGCGTCCCATGGGGGACAGGGGGCTATGGCTACACCTTC. It specifies CSVPWGTGGYGYTF.

The chain joins TRBV30 to TRBJ2-2; 8 nucleotides match TRBD1. The junction had 9 bases not matched to a gene; V was cut back by 2 bases and J by 10 bases. Germline-derived CDR1 and CDR2 are GTSNPN and SVGIG (reference sequence). The length of the CDR3 is 14 residues. In nucleotides, the CDR3 is TGTGCCTGGAGTCATCAGGGGGCATTTGTGGAGCTGTTTTTT. Its protein product is CAWSHQGAFVELFF.

This sequence joins TRBV6-4 and TRBJ2-1, with TRBD1 matching over 8 bases. Losses at the gene ends were 5 bases for V and 7 bases for J; bases not matched to a gene: 7. The CDR3 covers 14 residues. Germline V gene sequence: CDR1 MRHNA, CDR2 SNTAGT. The CDR3 coding sequence is TGTGCCAGCAGTCTAAGGACAGGGTCTAATGAGCAGTTCTTC. Amino acid sequence: CASSLRTGSNEQFF.

This rearrangement joins TRBV15 to TRBJ1-2; possible D gene TRBD1, 6 bases. Looked up from germline, CDR1 is LNHNV and CDR2 is YYDKDF (reference sequence). CDR3 length: 14 amino acids. Trimming took off 3 bases at V and 6 bases at J, with 14 bases between the two ends. The CDR3 DNA reads TGTGCCACCAGCAGGGAGACAGGTGATGATGGCTACACCTTC. It is translated as CATSRETGDDGYTF.

The V call is TRBV19, the J call TRBJ1-4; tentatively, D is TRBD1 (5 bases). The CDR3 is made up of 13 amino acids. Germline V gene lookup returns CDR1 LNHDA and CDR2 SQIVND (reference sequence). V shed 3 bases and J shed 5 bases, with 7 bases lying between them. CDR3 loop: CASSIGGNEKLFF. CDR3 DNA sequence: TGTGCCAGTAGTATCGGGGGGAATGAAAAACTGTTTTTT. Combining the CDR3 with reference TRBV19 and TRBJ1-4 gives the whole variable domain DGGITQSPKYLFRKEGQNVTLSCEQNLNHDAMYWYRQDPGQGLRLIYYSQIVNDFQKGDIAEGYSVSREKKESFPLTVTSAQKNPTAFYLCASSIGGNEKLFFGSGTQLSVL.

The chain carries TRBV4-3 and TRBJ1-1, with D unclear. This CDR3 spans 13 amino acids. Germline V gene lookup returns CDR1 LGHNA and CDR2 YSLEER. V dropped 1 base and J dropped 5 bases, with 8 bases sitting between them. This CDR3 is CASSQGWQTEAFF. CDR3 nucleotides: TGCGCCAGCAGCCAAGGGTGGCAAACTGAAGCTTTCTTT.

The gene calls are TRBV5-4 and TRBJ1-2, with 8 bases matching TRBD1. Germline assignment: CDR1 SGHNT and CDR2 YYREEE (reference sequence). This CDR3 has 12 amino acids. V lost 3 bases, J lost 6 bases, and 1 base stayed unmatched. The CDR3 region has the DNA TGTGCCAGCAGCTCGGGACAGGATGGCTACACCTTC. Its translation is CASSSGQDGYTF.

V and J are TRBV11-2 and TRBJ1-4; TRBD1 aligns across 8 bases. The ends lost 4 bases at V and 8 bases at J; junction bases unmatched: 6. CDR3 length equals 14 residues. From germline, CDR1 is SGHAT and CDR2 FQNNGV. The DNA for the CDR3 is TGTGCCAGCAGCTCGACAGGGGTAGGGGAAAAACTGTTTTTT. Protein sequence: CASSSTGVGEKLFF.

This rearrangement joins TRBV3-1 (or the pseudogene TRBV3-2) to TRBJ2-2, with D unresolved. Germline V gene lookup returns CDR1 LGHDT and CDR2 YNNKEL (reference sequence). The germline V and J ends were trimmed by 3 bases and 0 bases, with 8 bases remaining between them. The length of the CDR3 is 15 residues. CDR3 nucleotide sequence: TGTGCCAGCAGCCAGGGTCAGGCGAACACCGGGGAGCTGTTTTTT. This sequence encodes CASSQGQANTGELFF.

The CDR3 spells CASSMEQGANYGYTF. The CDR3 coding sequence is TGTGCCAGCAGCATGGAACAGGGGGCTAACTATGGCTACACCTTC. This chain uses TRBV5-5 with TRBJ1-2; TRBD1 agrees at 8 bases. The V gene end was trimmed by 4 bases and the J gene end by 0 bases; junction bases not matched to a gene: 5. The CDR3 is 15 amino acids. In germline, CDR1 is SGHKS, CDR2 YYEKEE (reference sequence).

The rearrangement joins TRBV5-1 to TRBJ2-5, with D perhaps TRBD2 (5 bases). V was shortened by 5 bases and J by 5 bases, with 13 bases between the two germline ends. CDR1 and CDR2 (germline): SGHRS, YFSETQ. This CDR3 comprises 13 residues. The CDR3 loop is CASRAGMRETQYF. CDR3 sequence (DNA): TGCGCCAGCAGGGCGGGCATGAGGGAGACCCAGTACTTC.

This sequence joins TRBV2 and TRBJ1-2; D call uncertain. This CDR3 has 14 amino acids. CDR1 is SNHLY and CDR2 is FYNNEI in the germline V gene. Trimming cost V 5 bases and J 1 base, with 11 bases left between them. CDR3 in amino acids: CASSTHGVNYGYTF. CDR3 DNA: TGTGCCAGCAGTACACACGGGGTTAACTATGGCTACACCTTC.

The chain employs TRBV11-2 and TRBJ1-2; D might be TRBD1 (6 bases). Germline CDR1 is SGHAT and CDR2 is FQNNGV. Between the trimmed V and J ends, which lost 5 bases and 3 bases, there was a span of 28 bases. The CDR3 runs to 19 residues. In nucleotides, the CDR3 is TGTGCCAGCAGCCAGAAAATAGGGGTCGAGGGGGATGAGGACTATGGCTACACCTTC. It encodes CASSQKIGVEGDEDYGYTF.